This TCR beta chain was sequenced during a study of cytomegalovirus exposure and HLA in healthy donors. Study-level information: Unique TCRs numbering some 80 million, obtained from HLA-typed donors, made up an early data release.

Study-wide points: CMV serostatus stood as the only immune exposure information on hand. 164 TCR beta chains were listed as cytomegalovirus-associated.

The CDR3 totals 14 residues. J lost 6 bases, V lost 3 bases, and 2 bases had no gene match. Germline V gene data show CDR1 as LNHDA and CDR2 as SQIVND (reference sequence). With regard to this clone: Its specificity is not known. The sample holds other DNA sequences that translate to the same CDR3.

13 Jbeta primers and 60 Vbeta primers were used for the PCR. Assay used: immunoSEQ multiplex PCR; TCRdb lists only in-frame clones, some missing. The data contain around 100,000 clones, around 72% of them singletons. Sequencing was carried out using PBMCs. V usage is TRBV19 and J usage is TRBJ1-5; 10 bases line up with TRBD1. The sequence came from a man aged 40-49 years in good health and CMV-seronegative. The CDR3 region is CASSIRDRGQPQHF. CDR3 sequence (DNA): TGTGCCAGTAGTATTAGGGACAGGGGTCAGCCCCAGCATTTT.